The clone carrying this TCR beta chain showed up just once. Generated by immunoSEQ multiplex PCR, the TCRdb table keeps only in-frame clones and is missing some. The table records around 83,000 clones, around 94% of them present only once. CDR3 length: 15 residues. V shed 3 bases and J 6 bases; nucleotides not matched to a gene: 6. Germline V lookup: CDR1 SEHNR, CDR2 FQNEAQ (reference sequence). The entry originates in a study of technical replicates of blood from a handful of donors. The rearrangement uses TRBV7-9 and TRBJ2-1; 9 bases fit TRBD1. The clonotype was recovered from a human donor in good health. Sequencing was done on a sample of T cells isolated from PBMCs. In DNA form, the CDR3 reads TGTGCCAGCAGCTTGGGACAGGGTTTTGTCAATGAGCAGTTCTTC. Translated, it gives CASSLGQGFVNEQFF.